Listed here is a single TCR beta chain. Germline V gene data show CDR1 as LGHDT and CDR2 as YNNKEL (reference sequence). This CDR3 spans 14 amino acids. The V and J ends lost 10 bases and 3 bases, in that order; junction bases with no gene match: 10. This specimen comes from a study of T cell responses to AZD1222 COVID-19 vaccine. Libraries were prepared by immunoSEQ multiplex PCR; TCRdb keeps only in-frame clonotypes and omits some of them. The repertoire holds 100,000 to 150,000 clones, with more than 70% as singletons. The sequencing used peripheral blood, collected on day 0 of AZD1222 vaccination. The TCR sequence derives from an adult in good health. The chain joins TRBV3-1 (or the pseudogene TRBV3-2) to TRBJ1-2; 8 bases are a match to TRBD1. The CDR3 loop reads CATGGRQGYYGYTF. In DNA, the CDR3 is TGTGCCACCGGGGGGCGACAGGGGTACTATGGCTACACCTTC.